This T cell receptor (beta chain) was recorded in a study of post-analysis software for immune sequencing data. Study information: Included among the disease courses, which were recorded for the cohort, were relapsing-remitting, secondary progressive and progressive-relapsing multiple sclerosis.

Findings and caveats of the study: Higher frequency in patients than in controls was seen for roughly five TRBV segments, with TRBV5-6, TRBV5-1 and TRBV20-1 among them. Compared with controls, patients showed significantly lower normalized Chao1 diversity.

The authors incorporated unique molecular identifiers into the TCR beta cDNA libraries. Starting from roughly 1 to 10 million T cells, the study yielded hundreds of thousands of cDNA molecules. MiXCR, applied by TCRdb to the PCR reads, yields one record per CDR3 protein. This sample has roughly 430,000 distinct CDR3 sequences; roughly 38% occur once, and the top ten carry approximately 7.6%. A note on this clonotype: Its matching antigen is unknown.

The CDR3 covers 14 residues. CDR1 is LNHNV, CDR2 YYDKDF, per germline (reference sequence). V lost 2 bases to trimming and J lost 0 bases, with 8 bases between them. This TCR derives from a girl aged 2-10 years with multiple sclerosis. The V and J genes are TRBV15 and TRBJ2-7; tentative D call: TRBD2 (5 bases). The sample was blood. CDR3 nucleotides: TGTGCCACCAGCAGAACGGGGAGCTCCTACGAGCAGTACTTC. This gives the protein CATSRTGSSYEQYF.